The 30 T cell receptor beta chains listed next were all sequenced from one sample in a study of Ad26.COV2.S vaccination and SARS-CoV-2 variants. Stated treatment: 15 to 20 received Ad26.COV2.S at low or high dose, single or two shots; roughly 5 received placebo; per-sample allocation not given. Repertoires come from day 63 after the first vaccine or placebo injection. Repertoires were generated with immunoSEQ multiplex PCR, while TCRdb's copy carries only in-frame clones and drops some. The sample carries about 680,000 clones, 70% to 90% recorded once. This specimen was peripheral blood, taken in a trial of Ad26.COV2.S vaccine versus placebo. All receptors derive from a person between 18 and 59 years old who received the Ad26.COV2.S COVID-19 vaccine or a placebo.

V gene TRBV18 combines with J gene TRBJ2-5; no firm D call. The CDR3 sequence is 13 residues long. Trimming stripped 4 bases from V and 5 bases from J, with 11 bases between. Germline V gives CDR1 KGHSH, CDR2 LQKENI. The CDR3 DNA follows: TGTGCCAGCTCACGGGCAGGTCCCGAGACCCAGTACTTC. This translates into CASSRAGPETQYF.

This sequence joins TRBV5-4 and TRBJ2-2; 11 positions agree with TRBD1. The junction had 5 bases not matched to a gene; V was cut back by 1 base and J by 6 bases. Germline V gene data show CDR1 as SGHNT and CDR2 as YYREEE (reference sequence). The CDR3 sequence is 16 residues long. DNA of the CDR3: TGTGCCAGCAGCTTGTTGGACAGGGGGCTTCCCGGGGAGCTGTTTTTT. Protein: CASSLLDRGLPGELFF.

Concerning this clone: Other nucleotide sequences from this sample produce the same CDR3. This chain connects TRBV18 to TRBJ1-2, with D unresolved. The CDR3 consists of 13 residues. Germline assignment: CDR1 KGHSH and CDR2 LQKENI. Trimming removed 3 bases at V and 1 base at J, with 6 bases between. CDR3 DNA sequence: TGTGCCAGCTCACCGACGGATAACTATGGCTACACCTTC. Its translation: CASSPTDNYGYTF.

J is TRBJ2-3 and V is TRBV7-9, with D uncertain. The CDR3 totals 14 residues. V lost 5 bases and J 0 bases, leaving 9 bases between the germline ends. From germline, CDR1 is SEHNR and CDR2 FQNEAQ (reference sequence). In DNA form, the CDR3 reads TGTGCCAGCAGCCCAACAACTAGCACAGATACGCAGTATTTT. As protein: CASSPTTSTDTQYF.

This clone was found a few times. This chain links TRBV19 with TRBJ2-2, with TRBD1 identical over 8 bases. J was trimmed by 4 bases and V by 8 bases; bases with no gene match: 6. CDR1 and CDR2 (germline): LNHDA, SQIVND (reference sequence). The CDR3 extends over 14 amino acids. The CDR3 protein is CASGQGQLTGELFF. CDR3 bases: TGTGCCAGTGGACAGGGACAGCTCACCGGGGAGCTGTTTTTT. The variable domain in full, completed from reference TRBV19 and TRBJ2-2, reads DGGITQSPKYLFRKEGQNVTLSCEQNLNHDAMYWYRQDPGQGLRLIYYSQIVNDFQKGDIAEGYSVSREKKESFPLTVTSAQKNPTAFYLCASGQGQLTGELFFGEGSRLTVL.

V usage is TRBV6-5 and J usage is TRBJ2-1; 9 bases are a match to TRBD2. With V trimmed by 2 bases and J by 6 bases, 5 bases remained unmatched. Germline-derived CDR1 and CDR2 are MNHEY and SVGAGI. The CDR3 extends over 15 amino acids. In nucleotides, the CDR3 is TGTGCCAGCAGTTACGGTCCAGCGGGGGGCAATGAGCAGTTCTTC. Translated, it gives CASSYGPAGGNEQFF.

The rearrangement joins TRBV11-2 to TRBJ2-5, with TRBD2 identical over 7 bases. Germline loops: CDR1 SGHAT, CDR2 FQNNGV. The CDR3 is 15 residues long. The V segment lost 2 bases and the J segment 0 bases; nucleotides outside the gene matches: 3. The CDR3 DNA reads TGTGCCAGCAGCTTAAGGCTAGCGGACCAAGAGACCCAGTACTTC. Amino acid sequence: CASSLRLADQETQYF.

The chain carries TRBV19 and TRBJ2-7, with a tentative D call TRBD1 (5 bases). The CDR3 loop spans 15 amino acids. CDR1 and CDR2 (germline): LNHDA, SQIVND (reference sequence). Trimming removed 5 bases from V and 0 bases from J, with 14 bases in between. CDR3 DNA sequence: TGTGCCAGTAGTGCCGTTCTAGGGGCCTCCTACGAGCAGTACTTC. It yields the protein CASSAVLGASYEQYF.

The rearrangement uses TRBV30 and TRBJ1-3; D is unresolved. Germline V gene data show CDR1 as GTSNPN and CDR2 as SVGIG (reference sequence). The CDR3 runs 10 residues. The germline V and J ends were trimmed by 5 bases and 8 bases, with 7 bases remaining between them. The CDR3 DNA follows: TGTGCCTGGGCTAGAGACACCATATATTTT. Amino acid sequence: CAWARDTIYF.

For this clone: Other DNA variants within this sample encode the same CDR3. The J gene is TRBJ1-5, the V gene TRBV18, with 7 bases lining up with TRBD1. In germline, CDR1 is KGHSH, CDR2 LQKENI. J lost 2 bases, V lost 5 bases, and 0 bases had no gene match. CDR3 size: 13 residues. In DNA form, the CDR3 reads TGTGCCAGCTCAACAGGGGGCAATCAGCCCCAGCATTTT. Translated, it gives CASSTGGNQPQHF.

In this sample, this clone turned up once. The V call is TRBV2, the J call TRBJ2-7; 8 bases fit TRBD1. The CDR3 covers 11 residues. The V segment lost 6 bases and the J segment 10 bases; nucleotides outside the gene matches: 5. Germline V gene lookup returns CDR1 SNHLY and CDR2 FYNNEI. This chain's CDR3 is CASRDPGGQYF. CDR3 nucleotide sequence: TGTGCCAGCAGGGACCCAGGGGGCCAGTACTTC.

This chain links TRBV18 with TRBJ1-5; D is possibly TRBD1 (6 bases). This CDR3 is built from 15 residues. V was trimmed by 5 bases and J by 0 bases, leaving 11 bases between them. Germline assignment: CDR1 KGHSH and CDR2 LQKENI. The DNA for the CDR3 is TGTGCCAGCTCAATCCGGGGGCATAGCAATCAGCCCCAGCATTTT. Residues: CASSIRGHSNQPQHF.

This chain joins TRBV19 and TRBJ2-7; 8 nucleotides match TRBD1. The CDR3 runs 17 residues. Trimming at V came to 2 bases and at J to 2 bases, leaving 11 bases not matched to a gene. The germline V gene has CDR1 LNHDA and CDR2 SQIVND (reference sequence). The CDR3 nucleotides read TGTGCCAGTAGTATAAAGGAGGGGACAGGTGGGACCTACGAGCAGTACTTC. This gives the protein CASSIKEGTGGTYEQYF.

The chain employs TRBV6-4 and TRBJ1-1; 9 nucleotides match TRBD1. Per germline, CDR1 MRHNA and CDR2 SNTAGT. The CDR3 runs 14 residues. Trimming took 4 bases from V and 5 from J; bases not matched to a gene: 5. CDR3 sequence reads: CASSAQTGGTEAFF. DNA for the CDR3: TGTGCCAGCAGTGCACAGACAGGGGGGACTGAAGCTTTCTTT.

V gene TRBV9 combines with J gene TRBJ1-3; 7 nucleotides align to TRBD1. Germline CDR1 is SGDLS and CDR2 is YYNGEE. The CDR3 totals 15 residues. The J segment lost 0 bases and the V segment lost 4 bases, leaving 4 bases of the junction unmatched. This CDR3 reads CASSSGGTSGNTIYF. The CDR3 nucleotides read TGTGCCAGCAGCTCAGGGGGTACCTCTGGAAACACCATATATTTT.

The chain uses TRBV6-4 and TRBJ1-2; D unresolved. Germline lookup yields CDR1 MRHNA and CDR2 SNTAGT. The V and J ends lost 0 bases and 4 bases respectively, with 9 bases between them. The CDR3 runs 14 residues. The CDR3 coding sequence is TGTGCCAGCAGTGACTCGCATGGGAGCTATGGCTACACCTTC. Amino acid sequence: CASSDSHGSYGYTF.

The chain has TRBV7-8 and TRBJ2-5, with TRBD1 as a possible D gene (5 bases). This CDR3 contains 14 residues. In germline, CDR1 is SGHVS, CDR2 FQNEAQ. The V end was cut by 3 bases, the J end by 2 bases, with 10 bases between. The CDR3 is CASSLEDSQETQYF. CDR3 DNA sequence: TGTGCCAGCAGCTTGGAAGACAGTCAAGAGACCCAGTACTTC.

This chain connects TRBV27 to TRBJ1-2; no definite D call. Germline CDR1 and CDR2: MNHEY and SMNVEV (reference sequence). This CDR3 has 13 amino acids. V was pared by 6 bases and J by 4 bases, with 12 bases between. The CDR3 sequence: CASSLTPTYGYTF. CDR3 bases: TGTGCCAGCAGCCTTACGCCGACCTATGGCTACACCTTC.

The rearrangement joins TRBV5-4 to TRBJ1-4; 9 bases map to TRBD1. CDR1 and CDR2 from the germline V gene are SGHNT and YYREEE (reference sequence). This CDR3 has 15 residues. Trimming cost V 2 bases and J 7 bases; bases outside gene matches: 6. The CDR3 coding sequence is TGTGCCAGCAGCTTCCGGACAGGGGAGGGTGAAAAACTGTTTTTT. It is translated as CASSFRTGEGEKLFF.

This CDR3 is CASSFSSNYGYTF. The CDR3 DNA is TGTGCCAGCAGTTTCAGCTCTAACTATGGCTACACCTTC. This chain joins TRBV12-3 or TRBV12-4 and TRBJ1-2; D is uncertain. The CDR3 is 13 amino acids. Trimming removed 3 bases from V and 0 bases from J, with 5 bases in between.

V and J are TRBV10-3 and TRBJ1-2; D gene uncertain. The germline gives CDR1 ENHRY, CDR2 SYGVKD. V lost 0 bases and J lost 4, with 6 bases in between. There are 13 residues in the CDR3. CDR3 sequence reads: CAISESVSYGYTF. In nucleotides, the CDR3 is TGTGCCATCAGTGAGTCGGTGTCCTATGGCTACACCTTC.

In regard to this clone: The sample holds other DNA sequences that translate to the same CDR3. The genes are TRBV12-3 or TRBV12-4 and TRBJ2-1; D unclear. CDR3 length: 11 residues. V lost 1 base and J 7 bases, leaving 2 bases between the germline ends. DNA for the CDR3: TGTGCCAGCAGTTTAGGGAATGAGCAGTTCTTC. Amino acid sequence: CASSLGNEQFF.

Of note for this clone: Additional DNA sequences in this sample encode the identical CDR3. The chain is built from TRBV7-9 and TRBJ1-5, with 10 bases matching TRBD1. V trimming: 3 bases; J trimming: 4 bases; junction bases outside the gene matches: 3. This CDR3 region has 15 residues. Germline V gene sequence: CDR1 SEHNR, CDR2 FQNEAQ (reference sequence). The CDR3 DNA is TGTGCCAGCAGCTTGGGGACAGGGGTGAATCAGCCCCAGCATTTT. Its translation: CASSLGTGVNQPQHF.

This clone was recorded only once. The chain couples TRBV7-8 to TRBJ2-5; a weak D match, TRBD1 (6 bases). Germline V gives CDR1 SGHVS, CDR2 FQNEAQ. V was clipped by 5 bases and J by 14 bases, with 18 bases between them. This CDR3 contains 12 residues. CDR3 DNA sequence: TGTGCCAGCAGCAGCGCCGGGACAAGGAAATACTTC. Amino acids: CASSSAGTRKYF.

This clone was counted only a few times. The chain carries TRBV15 and TRBJ1-2; D not certain. This CDR3 has 11 amino acids. V was trimmed by 4 bases and J by 7 bases, leaving 7 bases between them. The V gene's germline CDR1 is LNHNV and CDR2 YYDKDF (reference sequence). The CDR3 is CATSKGLGYTF. CDR3 sequence (DNA): TGTGCCACCAGCAAGGGTCTTGGCTACACCTTC.

This clone has only one observation. This chain joins TRBV6-6 and TRBJ1-5; TRBD1 aligns across 9 bases. Germline lookup yields CDR1 MNHNY and CDR2 SVGAGI (reference sequence). The CDR3 contains 15 residues. J was trimmed by 5 bases and V by 2 bases; bases with no gene match: 4. CDR3 loop: CASSYGGTGHQPQHF. The CDR3 DNA is TGTGCCAGCAGTTACGGAGGGACAGGGCATCAGCCCCAGCATTTT.

This clone has only one observation. The V gene is TRBV29-1, the J gene TRBJ2-3, with TRBD2 identical over 11 bases. This CDR3 region has 16 residues. Losses at the gene ends were 4 bases for V and 4 bases for J; bases not matched to a gene: 10. The germline CDR1 and CDR2 sequences are SQVTM and ANQGSEA. As DNA, the CDR3 is TGCAGCGTTGCCCAGATACTAGCGGGAGTCCCAGATACGCAGTATTTT. This codes for CSVAQILAGVPDTQYF.

The rearrangement joins TRBV24-1 to TRBJ1-2; 7 positions match TRBD1. The CDR3 contains 15 residues. J gave up 3 bases and V 4 bases, and 7 bases lay outside the gene matches. The germline V gene has CDR1 KGHDR and CDR2 SFDVKD. CDR3 protein: CATSDLTGRDYGYTF. In nucleotides, the CDR3 is TGTGCCACCAGTGACTTGACAGGGCGCGACTATGGCTACACCTTC.

Details on this clone: Different DNA sequences within this sample yield the same CDR3. The chain links TRBV10-3 to TRBJ2-5; D tentatively fits TRBD1 or TRBD2 (5 bases each). CDR1 and CDR2 (germline): ENHRY, SYGVKD. This CDR3 contains 13 residues. Trimming left V 2 bases short and J 5 bases short, with 9 bases between. CDR3 residues: CAISEGGRETQYF. CDR3 nucleotides: TGTGCCATCAGTGAGGGGGGTCGGGAGACCCAGTACTTC.

The V call is TRBV29-1, the J call TRBJ2-3; D is possibly TRBD2 (8 bases). The V end was cut by 4 bases, the J end by 14 bases, with 19 bases between. CDR3 size: 12 residues. Germline values: CDR1 SQVTM, CDR2 ANQGSEA. For the CDR3, the DNA is TGCAGCGTTGTAGGGGGCGGGAGGAAATCGTATTTT. It is translated as CSVVGGGRKSYF.